This T cell receptor beta chain was found in a study of OX40 agonist ivuxolimab in advanced cancers. Looking at the study overall: The diagnoses of dose-escalation patients were hepatocellular carcinoma, melanoma, renal cell or head and neck cancer. The eligibility criteria allowed prior anti-PD-1, anti-PD-L1 or anti-CTLA-4 therapy, and 30% to 40% had some. Three patients had partial responses: one hepatocellular carcinoma, two cutaneous melanoma.

This clone was seen a few times. Its antigen is undetermined. V was cut by 5 bases and J by 6 bases, with 17 bases left in between. Germline V gene lookup returns CDR1 MDHEN and CDR2 SYDVKM. The CDR3 is 15 amino acids. TCRdb's table, derived via immunoSEQ multiplex PCR, lists solely in-frame clones and lacks some. The sample has roughly 90,000 clones, roughly 85% seen once. Regarding the study as a whole: Within 6 weeks, CD4+ and CD8+ blood T cells expanded clonally at 0.1 to 3.0 mg/kg.

This TCR was recovered from an adult with an advanced solid tumor such as melanoma, head and neck, liver or kidney cancer. Here the sequenced sample was CD4+ or CD8+ T cells sorted from blood, taken in a trial of the OX40 agonist ivuxolimab. This sequence joins TRBV28 and TRBJ1-5, with TRBD1 as a possible D gene (6 bases). The chain's CDR3 is CASSQTQEGGQPQHF. DNA for the CDR3: TGTGCCAGCAGTCAGACACAGGAGGGGGGTCAGCCCCAGCATTTT.